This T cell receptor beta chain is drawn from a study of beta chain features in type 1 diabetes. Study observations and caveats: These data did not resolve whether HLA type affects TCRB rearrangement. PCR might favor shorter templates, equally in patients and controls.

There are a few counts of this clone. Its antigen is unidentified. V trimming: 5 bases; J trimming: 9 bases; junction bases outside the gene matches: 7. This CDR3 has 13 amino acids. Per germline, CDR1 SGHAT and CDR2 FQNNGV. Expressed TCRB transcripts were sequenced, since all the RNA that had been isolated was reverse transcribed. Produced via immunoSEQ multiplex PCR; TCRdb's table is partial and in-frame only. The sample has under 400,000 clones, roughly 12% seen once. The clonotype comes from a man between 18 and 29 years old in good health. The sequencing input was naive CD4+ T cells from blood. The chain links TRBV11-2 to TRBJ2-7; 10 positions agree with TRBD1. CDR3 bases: TGTGCCAGCAGCCCGGGACAGGGGTTCGGGCAGTACTTC. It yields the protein CASSPGQGFGQYF. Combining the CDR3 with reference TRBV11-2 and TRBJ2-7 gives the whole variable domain EAGVAQSPRYKIIEKRQSVAFWCNPISGHATLYWYQQILGQGPKLLIQFQNNGVVDDSQLPKDRFSAERLKGVDSTLKIQPAKLEDSAVYLCASSPGQGFGQYFGPGTRLTVT.